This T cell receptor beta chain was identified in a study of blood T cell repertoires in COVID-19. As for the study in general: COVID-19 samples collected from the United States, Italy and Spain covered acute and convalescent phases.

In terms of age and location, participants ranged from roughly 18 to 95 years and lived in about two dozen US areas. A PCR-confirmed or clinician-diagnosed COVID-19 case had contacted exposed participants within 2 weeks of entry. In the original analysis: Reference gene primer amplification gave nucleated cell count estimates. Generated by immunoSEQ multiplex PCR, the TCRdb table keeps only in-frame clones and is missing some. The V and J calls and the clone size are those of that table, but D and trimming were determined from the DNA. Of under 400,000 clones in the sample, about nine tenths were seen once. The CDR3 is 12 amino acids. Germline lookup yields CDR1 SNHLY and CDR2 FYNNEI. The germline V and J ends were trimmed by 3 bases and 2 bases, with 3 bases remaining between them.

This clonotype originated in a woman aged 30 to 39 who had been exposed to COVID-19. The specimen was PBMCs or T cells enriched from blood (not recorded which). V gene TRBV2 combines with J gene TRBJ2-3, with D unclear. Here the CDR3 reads CASSDYTDTQYF. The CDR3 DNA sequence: TGTGCCAGCAGTGACTACACAGATACGCAGTATTTT.